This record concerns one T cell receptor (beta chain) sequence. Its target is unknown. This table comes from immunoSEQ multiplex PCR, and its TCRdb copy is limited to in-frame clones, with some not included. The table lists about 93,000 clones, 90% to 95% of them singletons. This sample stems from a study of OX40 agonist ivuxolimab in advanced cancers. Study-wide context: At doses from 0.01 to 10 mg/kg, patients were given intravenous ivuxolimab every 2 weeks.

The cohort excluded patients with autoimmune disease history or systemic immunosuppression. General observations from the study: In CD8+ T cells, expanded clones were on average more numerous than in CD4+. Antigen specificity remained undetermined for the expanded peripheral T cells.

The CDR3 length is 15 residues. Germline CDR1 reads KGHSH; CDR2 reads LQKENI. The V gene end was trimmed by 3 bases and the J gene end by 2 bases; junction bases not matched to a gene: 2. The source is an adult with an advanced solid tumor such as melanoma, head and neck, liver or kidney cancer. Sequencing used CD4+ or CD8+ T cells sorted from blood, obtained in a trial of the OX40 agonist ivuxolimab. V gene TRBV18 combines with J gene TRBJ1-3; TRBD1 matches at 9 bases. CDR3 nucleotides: TGTGCCAGCTCACCCGGGACAGGGCCTGGAAACACCATATATTTT. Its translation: CASSPGTGPGNTIYF.